The clone carrying this T cell receptor beta chain was picked up one time. Original processing notes: Estimation of nucleated cell counts was performed using reference gene primer amplification. Profiling relied on immunoSEQ multiplex PCR, and the TCRdb table lists in-frame clones only, not all of them. The DNA was the basis for D and trimming; V, J and clone size are from that table. This sample yields fewer than 250,000 clones, of which approximately 80% are seen a single time; about an eighth belongs to the top ten. The CDR3 covers 14 residues. Looked up from germline, CDR1 is MNHNY and CDR2 is SVGAGI (reference sequence). Trimming cost V 5 bases and J 4 bases; bases outside gene matches: 6. This specimen comes from a study of blood T cell repertoires in COVID-19.

Sequencing was carried out using peripheral blood. The TCR comes from a woman between 45 and 60 years old with acute or convalescent COVID-19. This chain connects TRBV6-6 to TRBJ1-1; TRBD1 agrees at 8 bases. The CDR3 is CASSRLDRATEAFF. In DNA, the CDR3 is TGTGCCAGCAGTAGACTGGACAGGGCCACTGAAGCTTTCTTT.